The rows below give T cell receptor beta chains drawn from one sample of a study of T-cell reconstitution after alpha-beta-depleted transplantation in children. TCRdb ran MiXCR on the PCR reads and lists one entry per CDR3 protein. The repertoire holds around 960,000 distinct CDR3 sequences, about 29% seen once, with 28% in the top ten. This specimen was PBMCs, mostly from graft donor cells, taken 360 days after TCRalphabeta/CD19-depleted stem cell transplant. All receptors come from a boy less than two years old who had a stem cell transplant for SCID, so the T cells may come from the graft donor. Each CDR3 is given with its conserved first and last residue. The order of the fields is J gene, D gene, V gene, clone size, CDR3 DNA, CDR3 protein. The D gene is left open where the match is weak. Clone size is given for some rows only: seen once, a few or many times, or a class if the clone is expanded.

TRBJ2-1 NA TRBV18 NA TGTGCCAGCTCACCGGGGGCGGACTATGGGTTCTTC CASSPGADYGFF
TRBJ2-2 TRBD1 TRBV29-1 NA TGCAGCGTTGGGGGCTCGAGGACAGGGGGCGGGGAGCTGTTTTTT CSVGGSRTGGGELFF
TRBJ2-3 NA TRBV5-7 NA TGTGCCAGCAGCCCCGGGACTTACTCCCCAGATACGCAGTATTTT CASSPGTYSPDTQYF
TRBJ2-3 NA TRBV6-5 few TGTGCCAGCAGTTCCGCGGTTAGCACAGATACGCAGTATTTT CASSSAVSTDTQYF
TRBJ2-1 NA TRBV28 NA TGTGCCAGCAGTGGAAGGAGGGCCCCACACTACAATGAGCAGTTCTTC CASSGRRAPHYNEQFF
TRBJ2-7 TRBD2 TRBV7-2 NA TGTGCCAGCAGCTCCATAGCGGGGGTCCCTTACGAGCAGTACTTC CASSSIAGVPYEQYF
TRBJ2-7 TRBD1 TRBV10-3 NA TGTGCCATCAGTTTAGGTAAGGGACAGATCTACGAGCAGTACTTC CAISLGKGQIYEQYF
TRBJ1-2 NA TRBV11-2 few TGTGCCAGCAGCCCCGACTGGAATGGCTACACCTTC CASSPDWNGYTF
TRBJ1-2 NA TRBV5-8 NA TGTGCCAGCAGCTTGGGACTTGGAGGAGCTAACTATGGCTACACCTTC CASSLGLGGANYGYTF
TRBJ1-1 NA TRBV6-1 NA TGTGCCAGCAGTAGGGGTCTGACGGGCACTGAAGCTTTCTTT CASSRGLTGTEAFF
TRBJ2-5 NA TRBV5-1 few TGCGCCAGCAGATCCTACTTGCAAGAGACCCAGTACTTC CASRSYLQETQYF
TRBJ1-2 NA TRBV12-3/TRBV12-4 few TGTGCCAGCAGTTTATCACAGGGCTATGGCTACACCTTC CASSLSQGYGYTF
TRBJ2-5 NA TRBV6-2/TRBV6-3 NA TGTGCCAGCAGTTATGCAAGCGCGGGACAAGAGACCCAGTACTTC CASSYASAGQETQYF
TRBJ2-3 TRBD1 TRBV6-1 NA TGTGCCAGCAGTCGACGGGACAGGGTATTAGATACGCAGTATTTT CASSRRDRVLDTQYF
TRBJ2-7 NA TRBV7-9 NA TGTGCCAGCAGCTTAGAGGGAGTTGGGGCAGCTACCTACGAGCAGTACTTC CASSLEGVGAATYEQYF
TRBJ2-7 NA TRBV27 many TGTGCCAGCAGTCCCTGGGGTGGCGGGGGCCCCTACGAGCAGTACTTC CASSPWGGGGPYEQYF
TRBJ1-1 NA TRBV7-9 NA TGTGCCAGCACCCCACAGGTCATGAACACTGAAGCTTTCTTT CASTPQVMNTEAFF
TRBJ2-7 NA TRBV20-1 NA TGCAGTGCTAGAGAGGGAATTAGCCGCTACGAGCAGTACTTC CSAREGISRYEQYF
TRBJ1-1 NA TRBV6-1 NA TGTGCCAGCAGTAGGGGGGGGGTGGCCGAAGCTTTCTTT CASSRGGVAEAFF
TRBJ2-2 NA TRBV29-1 few TGCAGCGTTGGCCGTGGGGGCGGGGAGCTGTTTTTT CSVGRGGGELFF
TRBJ2-2 NA TRBV9 NA TGTGCCAGCAGCGTAGGTCCGGGGGGCAGTACCGGGGAGCTGTTTTTT CASSVGPGGSTGELFF
TRBJ2-3 NA TRBV7-2 few TGTGCCAGCAGCCCCTCGACAGGTGCGCAGTATTTT CASSPSTGAQYF
TRBJ2-3 NA TRBV4-3 NA TGCGCCAGCAGCCAAGCAGGGACCGCAGATACGCAGTATTTT CASSQAGTADTQYF
TRBJ1-3 NA TRBV20-1 NA TGCAGTGCTTTCCAGGGCTCTGGAAACACCATATATTTT CSAFQGSGNTIYF
TRBJ2-5 TRBD1 TRBV3-1 NA TGTGCCAGCCTCGGACAGGGGAAAGAGACCCAGTACTTC CASLGQGKETQYF
TRBJ2-7 TRBD1 TRBV6-1 NA TGTGCCAGCAGCCTAATACAGGGGACCACCTACGAGCAGTACTTC CASSLIQGTTYEQYF
TRBJ2-7 NA TRBV28 many TGTGCCAGCACCCGTGGGGCAGGCGGGTCCTACGAGCAGTACTTC CASTRGAGGSYEQYF
TRBJ2-1 NA TRBV28 few TGTGCCAGCAGTCTCCAGGGTTATGGCAATGAGCAGTTCTTC CASSLQGYGNEQFF
TRBJ2-3 NA TRBV20-1 NA TGCAGTGCTCCCCGACAGGGCACAGATACGCAGTATTTT CSAPRQGTDTQYF
TRBJ2-1 NA TRBV5-5 few TGTGCCAGCAGCTTGGGTGACCTTAATGAGCAGTTCTTC CASSLGDLNEQFF
TRBJ2-7 NA TRBV19 NA TGTGCCAGTAGTATGGCGGCCGCCTACGAGCAGTACTTC CASSMAAAYEQYF
TRBJ2-7 TRBD1 TRBV5-1 NA TGCGCCAGCAGCCTAGTGACAGGGCCGTCCTACGAGCAGTACTTC CASSLVTGPSYEQYF
TRBJ2-7 NA TRBV20-1 few TGCAGTGCTAGCCGACTTCTGAGCTCCTACGAGCAGTACTTC CSASRLLSSYEQYF
TRBJ1-5 NA TRBV12-3/TRBV12-4 NA TGTGCCAGCAGCCACAGTGGGACACCGAACAATCAGCCCCAGCATTTT CASSHSGTPNNQPQHF
TRBJ2-5 TRBD1 TRBV20-1 few TGCAGTGCTCCGGGACAGGGGATGGGGACCCAGTACTTC CSAPGQGMGTQYF
TRBJ2-3 TRBD2 TRBV5-5 few TGTGCCAGCAGCTTGGACGGGGGGGGCACAGATACGCAGTATTTT CASSLDGGGTDTQYF
TRBJ2-5 TRBD2 TRBV9 NA TGTGCCAGCAGCGTAGGACTAGCGGTAGAGACCCAGTACTTC CASSVGLAVETQYF